The sequence of this T cell receptor beta chain was determined in a study of metastatic and nonmetastatic thyroid tumors. Study-wide results and caveats: In blood and tumor, TCR beta diversity was reportedly significantly higher in malignant thyroid tumors than in benign nodules.

CDR3 size: 14 residues. Germline values: CDR1 MDHEN, CDR2 SYDVKM. In the original workflow: Clinicopathological groups supplied CDR3 differences that were used to build a distant-metastasis classifier for papillary thyroid cancer. TCRdb reanalyzed the PCR reads via MiXCR. The V and J calls reflect TCRdb's pipeline rather than the authors' work. The sample records roughly 93,000 clones, roughly 13% being singletons. This clone was seen at least ten times. Its antigen remains unidentified. None of the patients had undergone any treatment ahead of thyroid surgery. The chain has TRBV28 and TRBJ2-7, with 9 bases fitting TRBD2. This clonotype originated in a female donor with papillary thyroid cancer or a benign thyroid nodule (not recorded which). Some clones in this sample may be carry-over from other donors' samples. Input material: blood. DNA for the CDR3: TGTGCATGCGAGGGGCGGGAGGGCCGGGACGAGCAGTACTTC. This sequence encodes CACEGREGRDEQYF. The full variable domain, in which reference TRBV28 and TRBJ2-7 provide the parts outside the CDR3, is DVKVTQSSRYLVKRTGEKVFLECVQDMDHENMFWYRQDPGLGLRLIYFSYDVKMKEKGDIPEGYSVSREKKERFSLILESASTNQTSMYLCACEGREGRDEQYFGPGTRLTVT.